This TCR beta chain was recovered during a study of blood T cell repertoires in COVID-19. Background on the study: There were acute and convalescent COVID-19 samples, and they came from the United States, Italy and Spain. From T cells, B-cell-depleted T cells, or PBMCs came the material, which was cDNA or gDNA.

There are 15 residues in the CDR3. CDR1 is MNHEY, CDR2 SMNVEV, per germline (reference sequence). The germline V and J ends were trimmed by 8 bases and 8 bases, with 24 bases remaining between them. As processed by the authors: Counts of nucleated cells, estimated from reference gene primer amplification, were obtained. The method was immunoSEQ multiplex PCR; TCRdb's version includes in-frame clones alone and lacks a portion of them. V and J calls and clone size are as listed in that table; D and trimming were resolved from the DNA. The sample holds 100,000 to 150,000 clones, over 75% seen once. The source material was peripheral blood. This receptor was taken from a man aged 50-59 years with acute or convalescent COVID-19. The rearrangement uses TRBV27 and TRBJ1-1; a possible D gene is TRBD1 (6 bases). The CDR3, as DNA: TGTGCCAGCTCCTTTTTAGCGGGGGCTATATCGGAAGCTTTCTTT. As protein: CASSFLAGAISEAFF.